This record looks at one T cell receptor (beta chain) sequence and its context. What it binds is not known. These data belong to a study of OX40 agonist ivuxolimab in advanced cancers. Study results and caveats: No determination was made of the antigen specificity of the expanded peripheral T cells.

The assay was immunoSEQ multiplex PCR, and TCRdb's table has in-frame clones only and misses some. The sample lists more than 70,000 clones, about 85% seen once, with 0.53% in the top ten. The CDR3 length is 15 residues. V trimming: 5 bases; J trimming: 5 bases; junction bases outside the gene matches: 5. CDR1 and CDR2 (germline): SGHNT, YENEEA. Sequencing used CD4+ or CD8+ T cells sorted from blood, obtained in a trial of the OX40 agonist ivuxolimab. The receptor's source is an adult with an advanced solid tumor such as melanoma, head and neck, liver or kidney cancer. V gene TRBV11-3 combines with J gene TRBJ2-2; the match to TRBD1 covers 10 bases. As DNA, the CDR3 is TGTGCCAGCAGCCCGAGGGACAGGGGTACCGGGGAGCTGTTTTTT. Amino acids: CASSPRDRGTGELFF.